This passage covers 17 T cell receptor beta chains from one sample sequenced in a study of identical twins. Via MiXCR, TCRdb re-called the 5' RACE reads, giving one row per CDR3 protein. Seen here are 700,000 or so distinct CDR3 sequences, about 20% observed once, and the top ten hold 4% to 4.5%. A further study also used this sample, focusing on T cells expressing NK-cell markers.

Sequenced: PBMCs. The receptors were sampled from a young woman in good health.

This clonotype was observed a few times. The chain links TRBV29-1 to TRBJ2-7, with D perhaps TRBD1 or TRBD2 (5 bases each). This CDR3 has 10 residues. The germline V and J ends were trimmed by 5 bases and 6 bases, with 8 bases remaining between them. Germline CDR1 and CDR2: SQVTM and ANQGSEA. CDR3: CSVFGAEQYF. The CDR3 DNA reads TGCAGCGTTTTCGGGGCCGAGCAGTACTTC.

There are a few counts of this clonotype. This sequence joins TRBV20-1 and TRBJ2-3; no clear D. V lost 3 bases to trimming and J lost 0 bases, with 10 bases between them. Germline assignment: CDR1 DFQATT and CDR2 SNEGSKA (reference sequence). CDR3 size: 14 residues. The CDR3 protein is CSASGQLSTDTQYF. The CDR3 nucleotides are TGCAGTGCTAGCGGGCAACTAAGCACAGATACGCAGTATTTT.

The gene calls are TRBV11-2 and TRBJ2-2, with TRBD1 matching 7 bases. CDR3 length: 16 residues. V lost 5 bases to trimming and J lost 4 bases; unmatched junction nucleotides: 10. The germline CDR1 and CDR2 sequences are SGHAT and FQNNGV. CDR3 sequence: CASSPTGVGSTGELFF. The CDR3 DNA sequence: TGTGCCAGCAGCCCAACAGGGGTAGGGTCCACCGGGGAGCTGTTTTTT.

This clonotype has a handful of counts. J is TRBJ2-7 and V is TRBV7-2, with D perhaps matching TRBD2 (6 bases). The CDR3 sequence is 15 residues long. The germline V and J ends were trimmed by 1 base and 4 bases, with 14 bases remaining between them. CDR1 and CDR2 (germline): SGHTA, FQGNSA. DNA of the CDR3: TGTGCCAGCAGCTTAGGATCGGGAGTCCAGTACGAGCAGTACTTC. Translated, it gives CASSLGSGVQYEQYF.

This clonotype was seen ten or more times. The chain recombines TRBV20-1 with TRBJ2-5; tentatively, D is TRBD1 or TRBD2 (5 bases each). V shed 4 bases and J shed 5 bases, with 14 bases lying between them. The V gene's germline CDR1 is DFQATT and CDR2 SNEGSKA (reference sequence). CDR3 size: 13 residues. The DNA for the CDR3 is TGCAGTGCTACGGGACCGAACCGGGAGACCCAGTACTTC. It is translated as CSATGPNRETQYF.

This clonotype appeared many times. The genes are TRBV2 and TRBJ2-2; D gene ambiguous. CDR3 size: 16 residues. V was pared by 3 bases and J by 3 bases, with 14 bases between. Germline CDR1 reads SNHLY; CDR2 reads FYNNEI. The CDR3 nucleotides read TGTGCCAGCAGTGATGGGGTGTTAACGGACACCGGGGAGCTGTTTTTT. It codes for CASSDGVLTDTGELFF.

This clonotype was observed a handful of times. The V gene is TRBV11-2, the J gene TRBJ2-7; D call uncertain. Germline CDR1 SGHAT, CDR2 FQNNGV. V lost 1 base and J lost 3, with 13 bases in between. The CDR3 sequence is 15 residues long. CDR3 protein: CASSLGPTSGYEQYF. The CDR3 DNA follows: TGTGCCAGCAGCTTAGGGCCCACCAGTGGCTACGAGCAGTACTTC.

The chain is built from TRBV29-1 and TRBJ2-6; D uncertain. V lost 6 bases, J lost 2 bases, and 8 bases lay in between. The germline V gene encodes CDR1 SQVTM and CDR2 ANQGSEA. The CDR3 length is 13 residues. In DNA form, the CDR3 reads TGCAGCGTCAGTGCTGCTGGGGCCAACGTCCTGACTTTC. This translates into CSVSAAGANVLTF.

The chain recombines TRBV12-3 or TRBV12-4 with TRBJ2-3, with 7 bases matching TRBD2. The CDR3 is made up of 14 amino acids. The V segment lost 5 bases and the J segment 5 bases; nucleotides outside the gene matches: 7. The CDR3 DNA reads TGTGCCAGCAGTGTAAGCGGGGCGGGAGATACGCAGTATTTT. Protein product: CASSVSGAGDTQYF.

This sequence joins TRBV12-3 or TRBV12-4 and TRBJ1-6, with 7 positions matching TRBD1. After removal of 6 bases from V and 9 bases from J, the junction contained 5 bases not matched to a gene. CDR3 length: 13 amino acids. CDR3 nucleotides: TGTGCCAGCAGGGGGACAGCGGGTTCACCCCTCCACTTT. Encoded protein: CASRGTAGSPLHF.

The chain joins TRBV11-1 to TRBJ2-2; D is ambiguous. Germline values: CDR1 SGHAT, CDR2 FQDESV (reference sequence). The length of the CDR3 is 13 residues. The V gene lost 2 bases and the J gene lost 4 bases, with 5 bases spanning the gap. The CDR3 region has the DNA TGTGCCAGCAGCTTAATCTTCACCGGGGAGCTGTTTTTT. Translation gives CASSLIFTGELFF. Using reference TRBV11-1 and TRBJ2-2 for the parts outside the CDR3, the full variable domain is EAEVAQSPRYKITEKSQAVAFWCDPISGHATLYWYRQILGQGPELLVQFQDESVVDDSQLPKDRFSAERLKGVDSTLKIQPAELGDSAMYLCASSLIFTGELFFGEGSRLTVL.

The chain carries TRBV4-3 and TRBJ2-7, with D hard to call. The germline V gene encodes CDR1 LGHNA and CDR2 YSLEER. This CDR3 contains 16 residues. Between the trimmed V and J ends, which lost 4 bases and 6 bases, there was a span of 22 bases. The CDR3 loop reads CASSPTLALAPAEQYF. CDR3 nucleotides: TGCGCCAGCAGCCCTACTCTCGCGCTCGCCCCCGCCGAGCAGTACTTC.

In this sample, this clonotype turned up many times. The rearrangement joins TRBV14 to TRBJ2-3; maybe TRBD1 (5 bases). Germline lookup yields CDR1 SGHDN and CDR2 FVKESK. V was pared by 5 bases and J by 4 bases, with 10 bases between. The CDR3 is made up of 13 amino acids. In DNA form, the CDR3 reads TGTGCCAGCAGCATTAGGGGTGCAGATACGCAGTATTTT. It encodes CASSIRGADTQYF.

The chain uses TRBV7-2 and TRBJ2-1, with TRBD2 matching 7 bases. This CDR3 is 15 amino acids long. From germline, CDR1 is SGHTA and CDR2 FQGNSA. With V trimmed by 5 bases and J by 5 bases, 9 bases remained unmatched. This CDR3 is CASSGRPSGHNEQFF. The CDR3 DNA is TGTGCCAGCAGCGGACGGCCTAGCGGACACAATGAGCAGTTCTTC. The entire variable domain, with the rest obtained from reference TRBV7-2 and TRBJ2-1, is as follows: GAGVSQSPSNKVTEKGKDVELRCDPISGHTALYWYRQSLGQGLEFLIYFQGNSAPDKSGLPSDRFSAERTGGSVSTLTIQRTQQEDSAVYLCASSGRPSGHNEQFFGPGTRLTVL.

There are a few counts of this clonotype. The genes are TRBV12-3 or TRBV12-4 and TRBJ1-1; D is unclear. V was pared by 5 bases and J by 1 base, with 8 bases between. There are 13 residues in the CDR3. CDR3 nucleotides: TGTGCCAGCAGTCCCGTGGAGAACACTGAAGCTTTCTTT. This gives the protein CASSPVENTEAFF.

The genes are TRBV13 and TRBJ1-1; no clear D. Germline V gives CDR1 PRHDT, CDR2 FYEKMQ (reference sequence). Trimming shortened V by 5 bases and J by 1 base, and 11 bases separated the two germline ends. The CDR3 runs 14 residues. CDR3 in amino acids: CASSTRRQNTEAFF. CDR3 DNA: TGTGCCAGCAGCACCCGACGGCAGAACACTGAAGCTTTCTTT.

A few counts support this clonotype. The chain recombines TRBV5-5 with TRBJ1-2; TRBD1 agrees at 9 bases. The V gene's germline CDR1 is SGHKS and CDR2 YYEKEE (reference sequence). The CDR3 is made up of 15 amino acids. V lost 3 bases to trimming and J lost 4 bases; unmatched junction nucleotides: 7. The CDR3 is CASSSRDREGYGYTF. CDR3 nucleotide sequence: TGTGCCAGCAGCTCCCGGGACAGGGAAGGCTATGGCTACACCTTC.